These 12 T cell receptor beta chains were sequenced from one sample in a study of blood T cell repertoires in COVID-19. Sequencing was performed with immunoSEQ multiplex PCR; in TCRdb, only in-frame clones are kept and a portion is missing. The sample yields some 190,000 clones, roughly 86% seen once. Sample: PBMCs or T cells enriched from blood (not recorded which). Source of these receptors: a man in his forties or fifties with acute COVID-19.

This clone was recorded once. CDR3 DNA: TGTGCCTGGAGTACTAGCGGGAGGAACACAGATACGCAGTATTTT. This codes for CAWSTSGRNTDTQYF. This chain connects TRBV30 to TRBJ2-3, with 12 positions matching TRBD2. Trimming removed 2 bases from V and 2 bases from J; junction bases left unmatched: 2. The CDR3 totals 15 residues. Germline V gene data show CDR1 as GTSNPN and CDR2 as SVGIG (reference sequence).

This clone was observed a single time. This chain's CDR3 is CATSSGGYTEAFF. CDR3 coding DNA: TGTGCCACCAGTTCAGGGGGCTACACTGAAGCTTTCTTT. The chain recombines TRBV24-1 with TRBJ1-1; 8 bases agree with TRBD1. V lost 6 bases and J lost 3; bases outside the gene matches: 2. Germline V gives CDR1 KGHDR, CDR2 SFDVKD. This CDR3 is 13 amino acids long.

The V gene is TRBV19, the J gene TRBJ1-3, with no clear D. V lost 6 bases and J lost 4, with 10 bases in between. The CDR3 covers 13 residues. Germline CDR1 is LNHDA and CDR2 is SQIVND (reference sequence). The CDR3 region has the DNA TGTGCCAGTAGCCCCGGGAGAGGAAACACCATATATTTT. Translating it yields CASSPGRGNTIYF.

The V and J genes are TRBV7-8 and TRBJ1-2; no firm D call. Looked up from germline, CDR1 is SGHVS and CDR2 is FQNEAQ. V shed 5 bases and J shed 7 bases, with 14 bases lying between them. This CDR3 spans 13 amino acids. For the CDR3, the DNA is TGTGCCAGCAGCCCGACCCCGCGGGTTGGCTACACCTTC. Residues: CASSPTPRVGYTF.

The V call is TRBV7-9, the J call TRBJ2-1; D gene ambiguous. The CDR3 totals 13 residues. Germline CDR1 is SEHNR and CDR2 is FQNEAQ (reference sequence). The V gene lost 11 bases and the J gene lost 0 bases, with 11 bases spanning the gap. The CDR3 nucleotides read TGTGCCGGTCAGCGAAGCTCCTACAATGAGCAGTTCTTC. It specifies CAGQRSSYNEQFF.

The sample holds one count of this clone. The rearrangement links TRBV27 to TRBJ2-3; TRBD1 might be the D (6 bases). V was cut by 2 bases and J by 4 bases, with 16 bases left in between. This CDR3 contains 16 residues. The V gene's germline CDR1 is MNHEY and CDR2 SMNVEV (reference sequence). The CDR3 nucleotides read TGTGCCAGCAGTTTACTTGGACAGCAGGGGTCAGATACGCAGTATTTT. Encoded protein: CASSLLGQQGSDTQYF.

This chain connects TRBV7-8 to TRBJ1-4; D ambiguous. V was cut by 3 bases and J by 0 bases, with 11 bases left in between. This CDR3 spans 16 amino acids. Germline V CDR1 and CDR2: SGHVS, FQNEAQ. The CDR3 sequence: CASSLIGGATNEKLFF. As DNA, the CDR3 is TGTGCCAGCAGCTTGATCGGCGGTGCAACTAATGAAAAACTGTTTTTT.

This chain joins TRBV25-1 and TRBJ2-2; 13 bases map to TRBD2. Unmatched junction bases numbered 3, after V lost 4 bases and J lost 1 base. Germline CDR1 MGHDK, CDR2 SYGVNS. The CDR3 loop spans 17 amino acids. CDR3 DNA sequence: TGTGCCAGCAGTGGGACTAGCGGGAGTCAGAACACCGGGGAGCTGTTTTTT. Its translation: CASSGTSGSQNTGELFF.

The rearrangement links TRBV11-2 to TRBJ2-5; 11 bases line up with TRBD2. This CDR3 has 15 amino acids. Trimming took 3 bases from V and 1 from J; bases not matched to a gene: 1. Per germline, CDR1 SGHAT and CDR2 FQNNGV. This CDR3 is CASSFSGRAQETQYF. CDR3 in DNA: TGTGCCAGCAGCTTTAGCGGGAGGGCCCAAGAGACCCAGTACTTC.

The chain has TRBV4-2 and TRBJ2-7; 14 positions agree with TRBD2. CDR1 and CDR2 from the germline V gene are LGHNA and YNFKEQ. The CDR3 loop spans 15 amino acids. V shed 3 bases, J shed 7 bases, and the junction held 5 bases outside the gene matches. DNA for the CDR3: TGTGCCAGCAGCCACAGACTAGCGGGAGGGGGGGAGCAGTACTTC. Protein: CASSHRLAGGGEQYF.

The table lists this clone with a count of one. The CDR3 region has the DNA TGTGCCAGCAGTTTATCGCGACAGTTAGGAAACACCATATATTTT. It encodes CASSLSRQLGNTIYF. V and J are TRBV27 and TRBJ1-3; TRBD1 might be the D (5 bases). The V gene's germline CDR1 is MNHEY and CDR2 SMNVEV (reference sequence). Trimming took 0 bases from V and 4 from J, leaving 10 bases between them. The CDR3 covers 15 residues.

This sequence joins TRBV9 and TRBJ2-1; TRBD2 matches at 8 bases. Losses at the gene ends were 3 bases for V and 5 bases for J; bases not matched to a gene: 10. CDR1 is SGDLS and CDR2 is YYNGEE in the germline V gene. There are 16 residues in the CDR3. Here the CDR3 reads CASSASSGTRNNEQFF. The CDR3 DNA follows: TGTGCCAGCAGCGCCTCCTCGGGGACTAGAAACAATGAGCAGTTCTTC.